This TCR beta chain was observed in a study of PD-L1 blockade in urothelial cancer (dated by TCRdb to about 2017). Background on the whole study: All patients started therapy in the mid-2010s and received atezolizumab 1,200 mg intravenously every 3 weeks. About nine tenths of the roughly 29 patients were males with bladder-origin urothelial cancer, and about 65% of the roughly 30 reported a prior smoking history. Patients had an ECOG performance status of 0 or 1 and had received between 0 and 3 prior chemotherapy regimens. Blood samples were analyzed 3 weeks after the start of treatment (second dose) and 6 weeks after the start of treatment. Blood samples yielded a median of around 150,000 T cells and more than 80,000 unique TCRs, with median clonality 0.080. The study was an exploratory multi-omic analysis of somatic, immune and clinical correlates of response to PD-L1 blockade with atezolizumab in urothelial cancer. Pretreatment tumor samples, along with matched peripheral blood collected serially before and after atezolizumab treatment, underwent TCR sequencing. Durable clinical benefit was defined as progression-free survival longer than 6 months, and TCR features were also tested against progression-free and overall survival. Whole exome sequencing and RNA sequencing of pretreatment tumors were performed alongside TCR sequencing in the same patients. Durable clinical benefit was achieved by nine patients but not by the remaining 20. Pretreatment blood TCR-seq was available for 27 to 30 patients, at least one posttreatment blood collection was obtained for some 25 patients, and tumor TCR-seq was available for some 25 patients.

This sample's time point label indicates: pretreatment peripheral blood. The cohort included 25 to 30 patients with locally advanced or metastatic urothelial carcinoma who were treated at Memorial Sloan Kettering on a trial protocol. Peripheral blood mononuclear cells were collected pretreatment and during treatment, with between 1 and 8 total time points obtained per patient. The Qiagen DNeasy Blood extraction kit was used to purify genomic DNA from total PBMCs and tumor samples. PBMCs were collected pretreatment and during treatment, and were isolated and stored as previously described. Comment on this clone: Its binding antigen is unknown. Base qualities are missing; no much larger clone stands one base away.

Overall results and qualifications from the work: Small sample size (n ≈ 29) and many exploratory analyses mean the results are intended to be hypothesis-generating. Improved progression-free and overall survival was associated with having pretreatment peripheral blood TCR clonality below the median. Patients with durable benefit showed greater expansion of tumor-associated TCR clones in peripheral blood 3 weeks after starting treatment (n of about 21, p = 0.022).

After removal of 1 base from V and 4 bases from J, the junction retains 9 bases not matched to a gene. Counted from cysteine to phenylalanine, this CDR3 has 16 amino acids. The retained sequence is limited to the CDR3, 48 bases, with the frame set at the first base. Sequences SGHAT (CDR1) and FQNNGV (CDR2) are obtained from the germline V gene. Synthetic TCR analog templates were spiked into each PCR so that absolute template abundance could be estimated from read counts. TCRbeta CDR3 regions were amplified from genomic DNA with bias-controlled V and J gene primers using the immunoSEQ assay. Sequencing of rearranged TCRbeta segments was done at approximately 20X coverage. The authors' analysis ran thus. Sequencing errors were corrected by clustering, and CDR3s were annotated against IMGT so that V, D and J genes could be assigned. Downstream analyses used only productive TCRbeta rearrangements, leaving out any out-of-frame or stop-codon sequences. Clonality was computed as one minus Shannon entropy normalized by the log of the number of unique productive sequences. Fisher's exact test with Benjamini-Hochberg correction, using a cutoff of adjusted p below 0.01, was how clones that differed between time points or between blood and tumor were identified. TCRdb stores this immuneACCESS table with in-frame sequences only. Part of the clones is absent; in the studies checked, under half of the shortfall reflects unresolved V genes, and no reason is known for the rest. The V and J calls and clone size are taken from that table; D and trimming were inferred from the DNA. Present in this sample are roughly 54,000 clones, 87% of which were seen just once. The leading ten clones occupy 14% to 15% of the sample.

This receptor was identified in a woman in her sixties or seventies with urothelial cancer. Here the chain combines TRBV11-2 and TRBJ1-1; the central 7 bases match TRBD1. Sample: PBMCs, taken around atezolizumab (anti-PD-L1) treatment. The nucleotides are TGTGCCAGCAGCTTAGCAGACAGGGCCTTGGGCACTGAAGCTTTCTTT. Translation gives CASSLADRALGTEAFF.